One and the same sample provided the 26 T cell receptor beta chains below, sequenced in a study of shared clonotypes between healthy human individuals (dated by TCRdb to 2018 to 2020). Library generation was performed with the immunoSEQ multiplex PCR assay. As stored in TCRdb, this immuneACCESS dataset retains in-frame rearrangements with V and J assigned. A fraction of the clones does not appear; measured against another copy, unresolved V genes explain less than half of the discrepancy, and the remainder lacks a known reason. Within this sample are 850,000 to 1,200,000 clones, with more than 65% of them counted one time only. Approximately 1.5% of the sample lies in the top ten. The sample consisted of memory CD4+ T cells sorted from blood. This specimen's cell subset or site label, interpreted: CD45RA-negative fraction. The receptors stem from a young man in good health.

The chain uses TRBV6-6 and TRBJ2-7; no clear D. V was pared by 1 base and J by 5 bases, with 12 bases between. The CDR3 extends over 14 amino acids. Germline V gene lookup returns CDR1 MNHNY and CDR2 SVGAGI (reference sequence). CDR3 residues: CASSYLEFGNEQYF. The DNA for the CDR3 is TGTGCCAGCAGTTACTTGGAGTTTGGAAACGAGCAGTACTTC.

Only one count was recorded for this clone. The chain joins TRBV6-1 to TRBJ2-6; 8 bases match TRBD1. CDR3 size: 17 residues. The ends lost 4 bases at V and 2 bases at J; junction bases unmatched: 7. Per germline, CDR1 MNHNS and CDR2 SASEGT. The CDR3 bases are TGTGCCAGCAGTGCCCCCAGGGGGCGTGCTGGGGCCAACGTCCTGACTTTC. Its protein is CASSAPRGRAGANVLTF.

This chain joins TRBV10-3 and TRBJ1-4; D unresolved. V shed 4 bases and J shed 7 bases, with 10 bases lying between them. This CDR3 contains 13 residues. The V gene's germline CDR1 is ENHRY and CDR2 SYGVKD. The CDR3 region has the DNA TGTGCCATCAGTGCGTCTAGTTCTGAAAAACTGTTTTTT. Amino acid sequence: CAISASSSEKLFF.

The genes are TRBV5-6 and TRBJ2-5; D is unclear. V dropped 1 base and J dropped 1 base, with 8 bases sitting between them. The CDR3 extends over 14 amino acids. CDR1 is SGHDT, CDR2 YYEEEE, per germline. The CDR3 region is CASSLWSFQETQYF. CDR3 DNA: TGTGCCAGCAGCTTGTGGTCGTTCCAAGAGACCCAGTACTTC.

V usage is TRBV28 and J usage is TRBJ2-7; TRBD1 agrees at 7 bases. From germline, CDR1 is MDHEN and CDR2 SYDVKM. The CDR3 has 12 amino acids. J gave up 6 bases and V 7 bases, and 6 bases lay outside the gene matches. CDR3 amino acids: CASTPGTAEQYF. The CDR3 coding sequence is TGTGCCAGCACCCCCGGGACAGCCGAGCAGTACTTC.

This rearrangement joins TRBV6-5 to TRBJ2-2; 9 nucleotides line up with TRBD1. Germline V lookup: CDR1 MNHEY, CDR2 SVGAGI. This CDR3 comprises 15 residues. V lost 4 bases and J lost 5; bases outside the gene matches: 5. The CDR3 loop reads CASSSRTGETGELFF. CDR3 nucleotide sequence: TGTGCCAGCAGTTCGAGGACAGGGGAAACCGGGGAGCTGTTTTTT.

The rearrangement links TRBV19 to TRBJ1-2; 8 bases are shared with TRBD1. The germline gives CDR1 LNHDA, CDR2 SQIVND (reference sequence). The CDR3 runs to 15 residues. J gave up 2 bases and V 4 bases, and 6 bases lay outside the gene matches. In nucleotides, the CDR3 is TGTGCCAGTAGTAGAAGACAGGGGCACAACTATGGCTACACCTTC. Translation: CASSRRQGHNYGYTF. The full variable domain, rest sourced from reference TRBV19 and TRBJ1-2, is DGGITQSPKYLFRKEGQNVTLSCEQNLNHDAMYWYRQDPGQGLRLIYYSQIVNDFQKGDIAEGYSVSREKKESFPLTVTSAQKNPTAFYLCASSRRQGHNYGYTFGSGTRLTVV.

The J gene is TRBJ2-2, the V gene TRBV5-8; D is uncertain. This CDR3 has 11 amino acids. V dropped 3 bases and J dropped 4 bases, with 1 base sitting between them. Germline V lookup: CDR1 SGHTS, CDR2 YDEGEE. The CDR3 nucleotides read TGTGCCAGCAGCTCCACCGGGGAGCTGTTTTTT. Its translation: CASSSTGELFF. Full variable domain (remainder filled in from reference TRBV5-8 and TRBJ2-2): EAGVTQSPTHLIKTRGQQATLRCSPISGHTSVYWYQQALGLGLQFLLWYDEGEERNRGNFPPRFSGRQFPNYSSELNVNALELEDSALYLCASSSTGELFFGEGSRLTVL.

This clone has just a few counts. The chain has TRBV28 and TRBJ1-1; TRBD1 aligns across 8 bases. The length of the CDR3 is 13 residues. The V segment lost 5 bases and the J segment 11 bases; nucleotides outside the gene matches: 10. CDR1 and CDR2 from the germline V gene are MDHEN and SYDVKM. The chain's CDR3 is CASSPGQGWRAFF. Here the CDR3 DNA reads TGTGCCAGCAGTCCAGGACAGGGTTGGAGGGCTTTCTTT.

The chain recombines TRBV10-3 with TRBJ2-5; 9 nucleotides match TRBD1. The end of the DNA fits TRBJ2-7 better, so the J call may be wrong. The CDR3 extends over 14 amino acids. Germline-derived CDR1 and CDR2 are ENHRY and SYGVKD. DNA of the CDR3: TGTGCCATCAGTACAGGGGGCGGCGTCGGCGAGCAGTACTTC. It encodes CAISTGGGVGEQYF.

The genes are TRBV18 and TRBJ1-2; TRBD1 matches 8 bases. CDR1 is KGHSH and CDR2 is LQKENI in the germline V gene. The junction had 5 bases not matched to a gene; V was cut back by 5 bases and J by 0 bases. The CDR3 loop spans 15 amino acids. Here the CDR3 reads CASSDPGQANYGYTF. Here the CDR3 DNA reads TGTGCCAGCTCAGATCCGGGACAGGCTAACTATGGCTACACCTTC.

The J gene is TRBJ1-2, the V gene TRBV29-1; no clear D. The CDR3 sequence is 15 residues long. The V and J ends lost 1 base and 6 bases respectively, with 18 bases between them. CDR1 and CDR2 from the germline V gene are SQVTM and ANQGSEA. The CDR3 bases are TGCAGCGTTGAAGTCCTCGAGGGCTCCCCCGATGGCTACACCTTC. Its protein is CSVEVLEGSPDGYTF.

The gene calls are TRBV27 and TRBJ2-7, with 7 bases aligning to TRBD1. There are 14 residues in the CDR3. CDR1 and CDR2 from the germline V gene are MNHEY and SMNVEV (reference sequence). Germline trimming cut 0 bases from V and 6 bases from J; bases unmatched to any gene: 5. CDR3 nucleotides: TGTGCCAGCAGTTTATCAGAGACAGGGCTCGAGCAGTACTTC. Its translation is CASSLSETGLEQYF.

The J gene is TRBJ2-7, the V gene TRBV6-1, with a tentative D call TRBD1 (5 bases). CDR3 length: 16 residues. Germline V gene lookup returns CDR1 MNHNS and CDR2 SASEGT. Trimming pared 1 base from V and 0 bases from J, leaving 13 bases between. DNA for the CDR3: TGTGCCAGCAGTGAAGAGTACAGGCTGTTCTCCTACGAGCAGTACTTC. Protein: CASSEEYRLFSYEQYF.

This clone was detected only a few times. The V gene is TRBV27, the J gene TRBJ2-3; TRBD1 aligns across 7 bases. V lost 5 bases and J lost 2; bases outside the gene matches: 10. Germline assignment: CDR1 MNHEY and CDR2 SMNVEV (reference sequence). CDR3 length: 16 residues. CDR3 sequence: CASSPETGRNTDTQYF. The CDR3 DNA reads TGTGCCAGCAGTCCCGAGACAGGGCGGAACACAGATACGCAGTATTTT.

This sequence joins TRBV7-8 and TRBJ2-3; D is perhaps TRBD1 or TRBD2 (7 bases each). The CDR3 is 16 residues long. V lost 2 bases to trimming and J lost 2 bases, with 14 bases between them. Germline CDR1 is SGHVS and CDR2 is FQNEAQ. CDR3 in amino acids: CASSLWQGGPTDTQYF. CDR3 nucleotides: TGTGCCAGCAGCTTATGGCAGGGGGGGCCCACAGATACGCAGTATTTT. Drawing the rest from reference TRBV7-8 and TRBJ2-3, the complete variable domain is GAGVSQSPRYKVAKRGQDVALRCDPISGHVSLFWYQQALGQGPEFLTYFQNEAQLDKSGLPSDRFFAERPEGSVSTLKIQRTQQEDSAVYLCASSLWQGGPTDTQYFGPGTRLTVL.

V usage is TRBV30 and J usage is TRBJ1-6; perhaps TRBD1 as D (5 bases). Germline lookup yields CDR1 GTSNPN and CDR2 SVGIG (reference sequence). The CDR3 consists of 15 residues. V was cut by 0 bases and J by 6 bases, with 12 bases left in between. The CDR3 sequence is CAWSVTGPINSPLHF. CDR3 nucleotide sequence: TGTGCCTGGAGTGTAACAGGACCGATTAATTCACCCCTCCACTTT.

A remark on this clone: The sample contains more than one DNA sequence encoding this CDR3. The chain uses TRBV15 and TRBJ1-3; TRBD1 is a possible D gene (5 bases). Germline CDR1 reads LNHNV; CDR2 reads YYDKDF (reference sequence). The CDR3 contains 16 residues. V lost 1 base and J 0 bases, leaving 10 bases between the germline ends. CDR3 sequence: CATSRAGQGSGNTIYF. The CDR3 bases are TGTGCCACCAGCAGAGCGGGCCAGGGCTCTGGAAACACCATATATTTT.

The V call is TRBV19, the J call TRBJ2-7, with 7 bases that match TRBD1. CDR1 is LNHDA and CDR2 is SQIVND in the germline V gene (reference sequence). The CDR3 is made up of 13 amino acids. Trimming took 5 bases from V and 2 from J; bases not matched to a gene: 3. This CDR3 is CASSSQGAYEQYF. The CDR3, as DNA: TGTGCCAGTAGTTCCCAGGGGGCCTACGAGCAGTACTTC.

The chain links TRBV6-5 to TRBJ2-3; 9 bases match TRBD2. V lost 6 bases to trimming and J lost 2 bases; unmatched junction nucleotides: 6. There are 15 residues in the CDR3. The V gene's germline CDR1 is MNHEY and CDR2 SVGAGI. This CDR3 is CASSRSGRVTDTQYF. Here the CDR3 DNA reads TGTGCCAGCAGCCGTAGCGGGAGAGTCACAGATACGCAGTATTTT.

Only a few counts were recorded for this clone. This specimen includes other DNA sequences encoding the same CDR3. This sequence joins TRBV7-2 and TRBJ1-2; 7 bases fit TRBD1. Germline V lookup: CDR1 SGHTA, CDR2 FQGNSA. The CDR3 sequence is 14 residues long. V was pared by 4 bases and J by 1 base, with 3 bases of the junction left unmatched. As DNA, the CDR3 is TGTGCCAGCAGCTCCCGACAGGGTAACTATGGCTACACCTTC. Its protein product is CASSSRQGNYGYTF.

The V gene is TRBV11-3, the J gene TRBJ2-1; 9 bases align to TRBD2. Germline V gene sequence: CDR1 SGHNT, CDR2 YENEEA. CDR3 length equals 15 residues. J lost 3 bases, V lost 1 base, and 1 base had no gene match. The CDR3 here is CASSLAAGGYNEQFF. The CDR3 nucleotides read TGTGCCAGCAGCTTAGCAGCGGGAGGCTACAATGAGCAGTTCTTC.

The chain combines TRBV10-3 with TRBJ2-2; 7 nucleotides line up with TRBD2. This CDR3 is 16 amino acids long. V lost 10 bases to trimming and J lost 4 bases; unmatched junction nucleotides: 15. Germline V gene lookup returns CDR1 ENHRY and CDR2 SYGVKD. CDR3 bases: TGTGCCACCCGACAAGCAGCGGGGTCGCTCACCGGGGAGCTGTTTTTT. This codes for CATRQAAGSLTGELFF.

Concerning this clone: The same CDR3 is also encoded by other DNA sequences in this sample. The rearrangement uses TRBV7-9 and TRBJ1-1; D unresolved. V was cut by 1 base and J by 0 bases, with 6 bases left in between. The CDR3 contains 14 residues. Germline V lookup: CDR1 SEHNR, CDR2 FQNEAQ (reference sequence). The CDR3 loop reads CASSLELMNTEAFF. The CDR3 bases are TGTGCCAGCAGCTTAGAGTTGATGAACACTGAAGCTTTCTTT.

The chain carries TRBV10-3 and TRBJ2-1; 8 bases agree with TRBD1. V trimming: 6 bases; J trimming: 6 bases; junction bases outside the gene matches: 10. The CDR3 totals 15 residues. From germline, CDR1 is ENHRY and CDR2 SYGVKD. The CDR3 sequence: CAIRAGQEDPNEQFF. CDR3 sequence (DNA): TGTGCCATCAGGGCGGGACAGGAGGATCCCAATGAGCAGTTCTTC.

The J gene is TRBJ1-6, the V gene TRBV28, with 7 positions matching TRBD1. V lost 5 bases, J lost 0 bases, and 10 bases stayed unmatched. This CDR3 comprises 18 residues. The germline CDR1 and CDR2 sequences are MDHEN and SYDVKM. CDR3 DNA: TGTGCCAGCAGTCTGGCACAGGGGATTAGCTCCTATAATTCACCCCTCCACTTT. This translates into CASSLAQGISSYNSPLHF. Full variable domain (missing parts from reference TRBV28 and TRBJ1-6): DVKVTQSSRYLVKRTGEKVFLECVQDMDHENMFWYRQDPGLGLRLIYFSYDVKMKEKGDIPEGYSVSREKKERFSLILESASTNQTSMYLCASSLAQGISSYNSPLHFGNGTRLTVT.